This TCR beta chain emerged from a study of T cell responses to AZD1222 COVID-19 vaccine. For this clone: Antigen specificity is unknown.

Sequencing used immunoSEQ multiplex PCR; TCRdb keeps in-frame clones, though not all of them. Of about 48,000 clones listed, roughly 85% were seen once; the top ten hold 6% to 8%. The germline V gene encodes CDR1 SGHTA and CDR2 FQGNSA. V lost 0 bases and J lost 7, with 19 bases in between. The CDR3 length is 16 residues. Study conclusions and caveats: Repertoires were sampled only after the peak T cell response.

This sequence originates from an adult who received the AZD1222 COVID-19 vaccine. The sequencing here drew on peripheral blood, taken 28 days after the second AZD1222 dose. This rearrangement joins TRBV7-2 to TRBJ2-7, with D maybe TRBD2 (6 bases). The DNA for the CDR3 is TGTGCCAGCAGCTTAGCAGGGCCGGGAGTGGAGGGGGAGCAGTACTTC. It codes for CASSLAGPGVEGEQYF.